This entry lists 22 T cell receptor beta chains sequenced from one sample in a study of PD-1 blockade in classical Hodgkin lymphoma. Using immunoSEQ multiplex PCR, the repertoire was profiled, and TCRdb retains in-frame clones only, with some absent. The sample holds around 20,000 clones; roughly three quarters are singletons and the top ten take 15% to 20%. All the patients suffered relapse after autologous stem cell transplantation, and brentuximab vedotin exposure differed. The source was peripheral blood mononuclear cells (PBMCs), collected before the second cycle of nivolumab. Receptors were obtained from a human donor with classical Hodgkin lymphoma.

The chain recombines TRBV29-1 with TRBJ1-1, with D perhaps TRBD1 (5 bases). Germline V gene lookup returns CDR1 SQVTM and CDR2 ANQGSEA. Trimming stripped 7 bases from V and 1 base from J, with 10 bases between. This CDR3 contains 12 residues. CDR3 nucleotides: TGCAGCGCCCGGGGGGGGAACACTGAAGCTTTCTTT. Encoded protein: CSARGGNTEAFF. The full variable domain, in which reference TRBV29-1 and TRBJ1-1 provide the parts outside the CDR3, is SAVISQKPSRDICQRGTSLTIQCQVDSQVTMMFWYRQQPGQSLTLIATANQGSEATYESGFVIDKFPISRPNLTFSTLTVSNMSPEDSSIYLCSARGGNTEAFFGQGTRLTVV.

The gene calls are TRBV4-3 and TRBJ1-2, with TRBD1 matching over 10 bases. Looked up from germline, CDR1 is LGHNA and CDR2 is YSLEER. The CDR3 length is 14 residues. The V segment lost 3 bases and the J segment 8 bases; nucleotides outside the gene matches: 6. The CDR3 loop reads CASSQGTGVGGYTF. DNA for the CDR3: TGCGCCAGCAGCCAGGGGACAGGGGTCGGCGGCTACACCTTC.

The chain joins TRBV7-9 to TRBJ1-2; TRBD1 aligns across 7 bases. The CDR3 sequence is 14 residues long. Looked up from germline, CDR1 is SEHNR and CDR2 is FQNEAQ (reference sequence). After removal of 11 bases from V and 0 bases from J, the junction contained 9 bases not matched to a gene. CDR3 DNA sequence: TGTGCCGGCTGGGGGACAGCCACTAACTATGGCTACACCTTC. Protein: CAGWGTATNYGYTF.

V gene TRBV27 combines with J gene TRBJ2-1, with 9 bases lining up with TRBD2. The length of the CDR3 is 19 residues. Germline lookup yields CDR1 MNHEY and CDR2 SMNVEV (reference sequence). Germline trimming cut 5 bases from V and 0 bases from J; bases unmatched to any gene: 14. The CDR3 nucleotides read TGTGCCAGCAGTGACCAGGGACTAGCATTCTACAGCTCCTACAATGAGCAGTTCTTC. This sequence encodes CASSDQGLAFYSSYNEQFF.

This clone showed up just once. The chain uses TRBV25-1 and TRBJ2-7; TRBD2 matches at 10 bases. V dropped 2 bases and J dropped 3; count of bases not matched to a gene: 10. The germline V gene has CDR1 MGHDK and CDR2 SYGVNS. The CDR3 is made up of 17 amino acids. CDR3 protein: CASSEGRSGRGDYEQYF. DNA of the CDR3: TGTGCCAGCAGTGAAGGGAGGAGCGGGAGGGGGGACTACGAGCAGTACTTC.

The V and J genes are TRBV7-9 and TRBJ2-5; D uncertain. This CDR3 has 17 amino acids. Per germline, CDR1 SEHNR and CDR2 FQNEAQ (reference sequence). The V end lost 2 bases, the J end lost 1 base, and 17 bases lay between the germline ends. This CDR3 is CASSLYQVDVRQETQYF. In nucleotides, the CDR3 is TGTGCCAGCAGCTTATACCAAGTCGACGTCCGCCAAGAGACCCAGTACTTC.

This clone was picked up a small number of times. The V and J genes are TRBV28 and TRBJ2-1; D ambiguous. This CDR3 is built from 12 residues. Germline V gene lookup returns CDR1 MDHEN and CDR2 SYDVKM. The V gene lost 3 bases and the J gene lost 7 bases, with 7 bases spanning the gap. CDR3 coding DNA: TGTGCCAGCAGTTTCCTCCTGAATGAGCAGTTCTTC. This encodes CASSFLLNEQFF.

This sequence joins TRBV19 and TRBJ2-3, with 12 bases fitting TRBD2. CDR3 length equals 15 residues. V lost 6 bases, J lost 5 bases, and 6 bases stayed unmatched. From germline, CDR1 is LNHDA and CDR2 SQIVND (reference sequence). For the CDR3, the DNA is TGTGCCAGTAGACCTAGCGGGGGGGCCGTAGATACGCAGTATTTT. Its protein is CASRPSGGAVDTQYF.

The V and J genes are TRBV10-2 and TRBJ2-1; 14 nucleotides agree with TRBD2. V shed 7 bases and J 8 bases; nucleotides not matched to a gene: 4. The length of the CDR3 is 14 residues. Germline V gene lookup returns CDR1 WSHSY and CDR2 SAAADI. This CDR3 reads CASTGTSGGHEQFF. The CDR3 bases are TGCGCCAGCACGGGGACTAGCGGGGGACATGAGCAGTTCTTC.

The V gene is TRBV27, the J gene TRBJ1-1; no clear D. The ends were cut back, 5 bases at V and 5 bases at J, with 18 bases in the middle. Germline CDR1 MNHEY, CDR2 SMNVEV (reference sequence). The CDR3 totals 15 residues. Here the CDR3 DNA reads TGTGCCAGCAGTCCCCCAATGCGAGGTGGGACTGAAGCTTTCTTT. Amino acid sequence: CASSPPMRGGTEAFF.

J is TRBJ2-1 and V is TRBV19; possibly TRBD2 for D (5 bases). The V gene's germline CDR1 is LNHDA and CDR2 SQIVND (reference sequence). Trimming cost V 6 bases and J 3 bases, with 12 bases left between them. The CDR3 sequence is 14 residues long. The CDR3 here is CASRMDSDYNEQFF. For the CDR3, the DNA is TGTGCCAGTAGAATGGACTCGGACTACAATGAGCAGTTCTTC.

This chain joins TRBV2 and TRBJ2-7; TRBD1 matches 8 bases. V was clipped by 5 bases and J by 3 bases; unmatched bases: 9. Germline V gene data show CDR1 as SNHLY and CDR2 as FYNNEI. The length of the CDR3 is 15 residues. The CDR3 bases are TGTGCCAGCAGTCTGCCGGGACAGGTTATCTACGAGCAGTACTTC. Protein product: CASSLPGQVIYEQYF.

This chain uses TRBV30 with TRBJ2-3, with D unclear. Germline V gene lookup returns CDR1 GTSNPN and CDR2 SVGIG (reference sequence). CDR3 length: 13 residues. With 2 bases removed from V and 0 bases from J, the gap between germline ends came to 6 bases. The CDR3 loop reads CAWSLTSTDTQYF. The CDR3 nucleotides read TGTGCCTGGAGTCTTACTAGCACAGATACGCAGTATTTT.

The CDR3 DNA reads as TGTGCCAGCAGCCCTCAGAACCGACCCGGGGAGCTGTTTTTT. Its protein is CASSPQNRPGELFF. The chain is built from TRBV9 and TRBJ2-2; the D is unclear. This CDR3 region has 14 residues. CDR1 and CDR2 (germline): SGDLS, YYNGEE. V lost 4 bases, J lost 6 bases, and 13 bases lay in between.

The genes are TRBV9 and TRBJ2-1; 9 bases fit TRBD2. The CDR3 has 14 residues. Germline CDR1 and CDR2: SGDLS and YYNGEE. Trimming cost V 5 bases and J 5 bases; bases outside gene matches: 5. The CDR3 DNA reads TGTGCCAGCAGTAGCGGGAGTAAGAACAATGAGCAGTTCTTC. Amino acid sequence: CASSSGSKNNEQFF.

The chain uses TRBV7-7 and TRBJ2-2; the D is unclear. The germline V gene has CDR1 SSHAT and CDR2 FNYEAQ (reference sequence). The length of the CDR3 is 14 residues. Trimming removed 2 bases from V and 7 bases from J, with 11 bases in between. The CDR3 reads CASSLLLGSGELFF. CDR3 coding DNA: TGTGCCAGCAGCTTACTCTTAGGCAGCGGGGAGCTGTTTTTT.

J is TRBJ1-5 and V is TRBV4-1, with D possibly TRBD1 on 6 matching bases. CDR1 and CDR2 from the germline V gene are MGHRA and YSYEKL. The CDR3 extends over 15 amino acids. Deletions cut 1 base from V and 5 bases from J, with 12 bases between. The CDR3 coding sequence is TGCGCCAGCAGCCAAGCTCCGGGACAACATCAGCCCCAGCATTTT. Its translation is CASSQAPGQHQPQHF.

The chain uses TRBV4-2 and TRBJ2-7; TRBD2 agrees at 8 bases. Germline values: CDR1 LGHNA, CDR2 YNFKEQ. V lost 3 bases, J lost 2 bases, and 9 bases stayed unmatched. The CDR3 is 16 residues long. The CDR3 nucleotides read TGTGCCAGCAGCCAGGCCTCCGGGAGGGGGACCTACGAGCAGTACTTC. Translating it yields CASSQASGRGTYEQYF.

The chain is built from TRBV12-5 and TRBJ2-7; D is uncertain. This CDR3 is 13 amino acids long. V was shortened by 8 bases and J by 2 bases, with 13 bases between the two germline ends. CDR1 and CDR2 from the germline V gene are LGHNT and FRNRAP. The CDR3 nucleotides read TGTGCTAGTTATAGCACGGTGACCTACGAGCAGTACTTC. The encoded protein is CASYSTVTYEQYF.

This clone came up a few times. The chain uses TRBV19 and TRBJ1-4; 9 bases agree with TRBD1. The V gene's germline CDR1 is LNHDA and CDR2 SQIVND (reference sequence). The V and J ends lost 3 bases and 7 bases, in that order; junction bases with no gene match: 6. The CDR3 loop spans 15 amino acids. CDR3 region: CASSITGQGGEKLFF. The CDR3 DNA follows: TGTGCCAGTAGTATCACGGGACAGGGCGGTGAAAAACTGTTTTTT.

This sequence joins TRBV5-1 and TRBJ2-5; 12 positions match TRBD2. CDR3 length: 16 amino acids. In germline, CDR1 is SGHRS, CDR2 YFSETQ. The ends lost 4 bases at V and 4 bases at J; junction bases unmatched: 8. CDR3 sequence (DNA): TGCGCCAGCAGCGCGGAACCTAGCGGGGGGGTAGAGACCCAGTACTTC. Its translation is CASSAEPSGGVETQYF.

The genes are TRBV6-6 and TRBJ1-6; 8 nucleotides align to TRBD1. The V segment lost 6 bases and the J segment 8 bases; nucleotides outside the gene matches: 6. Germline lookup yields CDR1 MNHNY and CDR2 SVGAGI (reference sequence). This CDR3 has 14 residues. CDR3 sequence (DNA): TGTGCCAGCAGCAATCGACAGGGGCATTCACCCCTCCACTTT. Translating it yields CASSNRQGHSPLHF.